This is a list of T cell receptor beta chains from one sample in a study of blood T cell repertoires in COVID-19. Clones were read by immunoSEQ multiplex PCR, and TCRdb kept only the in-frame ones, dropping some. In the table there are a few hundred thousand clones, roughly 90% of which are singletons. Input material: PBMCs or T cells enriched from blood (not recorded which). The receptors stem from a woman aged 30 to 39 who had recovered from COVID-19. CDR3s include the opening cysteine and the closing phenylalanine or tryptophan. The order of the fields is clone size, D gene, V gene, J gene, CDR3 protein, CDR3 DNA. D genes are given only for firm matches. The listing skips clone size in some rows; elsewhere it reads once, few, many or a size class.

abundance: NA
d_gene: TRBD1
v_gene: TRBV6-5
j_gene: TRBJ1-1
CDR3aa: CASRRGTESTEAFF
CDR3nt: TGTGCCAGCAGACGGGGGACAGAGAGCACTGAAGCTTTCTTT

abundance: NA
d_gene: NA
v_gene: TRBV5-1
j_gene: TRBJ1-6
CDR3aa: CASSPLYNSPLHF
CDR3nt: TGCGCCAGCAGCCCCCTCTATAATTCACCCCTCCACTTT

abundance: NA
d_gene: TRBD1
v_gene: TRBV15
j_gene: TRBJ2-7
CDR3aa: CATSRETGGIFEQYF
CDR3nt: TGTGCCACCAGCAGAGAAACAGGGGGGATTTTTGAGCAGTACTTC

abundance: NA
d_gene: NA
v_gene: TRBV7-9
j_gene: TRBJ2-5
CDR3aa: CASSLGFGGSQETQYF
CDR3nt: TGTGCCAGCAGCTTAGGTTTCGGTGGTAGCCAAGAGACCCAGTACTTC

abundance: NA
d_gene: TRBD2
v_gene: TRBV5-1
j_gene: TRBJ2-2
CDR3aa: CASSLEGLAGPTGELFF
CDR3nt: TGCGCCAGCAGCTTGGAAGGACTAGCGGGGCCCACCGGGGAGCTGTTTTTT

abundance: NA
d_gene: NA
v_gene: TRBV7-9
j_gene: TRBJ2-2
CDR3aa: CASSSYSLKNTGELFF
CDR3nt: TGTGCCAGCAGCTCATACTCCCTAAAGAACACCGGGGAGCTGTTTTTT

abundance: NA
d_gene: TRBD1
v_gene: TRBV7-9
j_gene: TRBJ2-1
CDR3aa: CASSFDGQGQFF
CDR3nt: TGTGCCAGCAGCTTCGATGGACAGGGGCAGTTCTTC

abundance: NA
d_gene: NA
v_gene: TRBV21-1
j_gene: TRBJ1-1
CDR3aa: CASSKIGIGQGVPEAFF
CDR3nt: TGTGCCAGCAGCAAAATTGGAATAGGACAGGGCGTCCCTGAAGCTTTCTTT

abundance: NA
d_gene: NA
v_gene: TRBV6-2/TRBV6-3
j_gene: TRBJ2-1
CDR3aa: CASSIGGPHNEQFF
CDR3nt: TGTGCCAGCAGTATCGGAGGGCCCCACAATGAGCAGTTCTTC

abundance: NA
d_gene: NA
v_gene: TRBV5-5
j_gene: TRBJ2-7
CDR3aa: CASSFSGPEQYF
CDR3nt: TGTGCCAGCAGCTTTTCAGGGCCCGAGCAGTACTTC

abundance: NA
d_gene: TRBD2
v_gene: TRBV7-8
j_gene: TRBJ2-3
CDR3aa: CASSLGTSGLTDTQYF
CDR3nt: TGTGCCAGCAGCTTAGGTACTAGCGGACTCACAGATACGCAGTATTTT

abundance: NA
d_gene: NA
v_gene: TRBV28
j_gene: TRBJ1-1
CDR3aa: CASRHSGGRANTEAFF
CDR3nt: TGTGCCAGCAGGCATTCGGGGGGGCGGGCCAACACTGAAGCTTTCTTT

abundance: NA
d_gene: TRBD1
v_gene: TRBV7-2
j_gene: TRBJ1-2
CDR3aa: CASSPDRNYGYTF
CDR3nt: TGTGCCAGCAGCCCGGACAGGAACTATGGCTACACCTTC

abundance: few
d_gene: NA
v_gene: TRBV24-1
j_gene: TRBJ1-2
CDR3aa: CATSDFEGAGYTF
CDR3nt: TGTGCCACCAGTGATTTTGAGGGAGCAGGCTACACCTTC

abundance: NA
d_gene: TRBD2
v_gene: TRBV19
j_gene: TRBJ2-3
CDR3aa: CASSPLGGLDDTQYF
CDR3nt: TGTGCCAGTAGTCCCCTCGGGGGGTTGGATGATACGCAGTATTTT

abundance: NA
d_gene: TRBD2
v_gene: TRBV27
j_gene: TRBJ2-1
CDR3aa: CASSLIAGGRNEQFF
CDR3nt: TGTGCCAGCAGTTTAATAGCGGGGGGCCGGAATGAGCAGTTCTTC

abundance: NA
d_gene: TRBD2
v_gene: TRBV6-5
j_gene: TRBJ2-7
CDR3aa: CASSLLAGHYEQYF
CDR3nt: TGTGCCAGCAGTTTACTAGCGGGGCACTACGAGCAGTACTTC

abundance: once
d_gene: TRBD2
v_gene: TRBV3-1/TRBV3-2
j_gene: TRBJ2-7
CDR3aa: CASSPTSGNYEQYF
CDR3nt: TGTGCCAGCAGTCCGACTAGCGGGAACTACGAGCAGTACTTC

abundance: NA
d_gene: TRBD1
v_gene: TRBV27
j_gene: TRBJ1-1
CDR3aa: CASSLTGTGVEAFF
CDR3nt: TGTGCCAGCAGTTTGACCGGGACAGGCGTAGAAGCTTTCTTT

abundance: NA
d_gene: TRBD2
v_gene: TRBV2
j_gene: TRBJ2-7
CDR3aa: CASRIGTSEPPYEQYF
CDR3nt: TGTGCCAGCAGGATCGGGACTAGCGAGCCCCCCTACGAGCAGTACTTC

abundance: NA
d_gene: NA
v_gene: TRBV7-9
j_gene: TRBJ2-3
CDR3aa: CASSLVVESGTDTQYF
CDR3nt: TGTGCCAGCAGCTTAGTTGTAGAAAGCGGCACAGATACGCAGTATTTT

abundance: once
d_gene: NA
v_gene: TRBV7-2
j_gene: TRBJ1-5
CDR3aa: CASSLTRGNQPQHF
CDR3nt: TGTGCCAGCAGCTTAACCAGGGGCAATCAGCCCCAGCATTTT

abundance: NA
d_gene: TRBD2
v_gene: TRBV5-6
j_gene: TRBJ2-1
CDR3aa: CASSWRPGLAGNEQFF
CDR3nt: TGTGCCAGCAGCTGGCGACCGGGACTAGCGGGGAATGAGCAGTTCTTC

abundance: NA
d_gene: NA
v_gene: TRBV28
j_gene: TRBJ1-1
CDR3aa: CASRKTGRGTEAFF
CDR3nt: TGTGCCAGCAGGAAAACAGGGAGGGGCACTGAAGCTTTCTTT

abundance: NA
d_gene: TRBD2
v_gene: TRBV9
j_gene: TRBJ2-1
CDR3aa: CASSVAGLAGGPTSYNEQFF
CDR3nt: TGTGCCAGCAGCGTAGCTGGACTAGCGGGAGGTCCGACTTCCTACAATGAGCAGTTCTTC

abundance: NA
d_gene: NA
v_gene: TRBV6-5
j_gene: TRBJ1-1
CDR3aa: CASSLVGGEAFF
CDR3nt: TGTGCCAGCAGTTTGGTGGGAGGTGAAGCTTTCTTT

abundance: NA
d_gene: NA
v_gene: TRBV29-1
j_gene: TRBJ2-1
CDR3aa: CSGLTAYNEQFF
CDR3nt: TGCAGCGGGCTCACAGCCTACAATGAGCAGTTCTTC

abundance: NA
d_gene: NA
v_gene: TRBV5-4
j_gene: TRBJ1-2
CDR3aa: CASSFPSTTGRSGYTF
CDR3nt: TGTGCCAGCAGCTTCCCCTCGACTACAGGGCGGTCCGGCTACACCTTC

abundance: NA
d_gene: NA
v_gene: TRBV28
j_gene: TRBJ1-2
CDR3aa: CASSSGRQGYTF
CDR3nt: TGTGCCAGCAGCTCCGGGAGGCAGGGCTACACCTTC

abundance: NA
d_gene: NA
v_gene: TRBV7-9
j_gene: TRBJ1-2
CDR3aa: CASSLSVNYGYTF
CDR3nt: TGTGCCAGCAGCTTGTCTGTTAACTATGGCTACACCTTC

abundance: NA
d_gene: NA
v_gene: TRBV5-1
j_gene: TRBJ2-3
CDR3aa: CASSFYGTYTDTQYF
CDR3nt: TGCGCCAGCAGCTTCTACGGGACTTACACAGATACGCAGTATTTT

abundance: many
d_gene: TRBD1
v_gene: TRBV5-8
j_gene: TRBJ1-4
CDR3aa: CASGTGVTEKLFF
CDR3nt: TGTGCCAGCGGGACAGGGGTCACAGAAAAACTGTTTTTT

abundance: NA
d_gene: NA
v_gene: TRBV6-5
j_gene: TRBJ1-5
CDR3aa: CASRSGNQPQHF
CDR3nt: TGTGCCAGCAGGAGCGGGAATCAGCCCCAGCATTTT

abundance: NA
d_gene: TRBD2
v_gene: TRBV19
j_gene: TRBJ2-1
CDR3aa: CASRGGRAKGEQFF
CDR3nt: TGTGCCAGTAGGGGCGGGAGGGCCAAAGGTGAGCAGTTCTTC

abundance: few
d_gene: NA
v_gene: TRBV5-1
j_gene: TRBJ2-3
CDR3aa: CASSLYRETDTQYF
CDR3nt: TGCGCCAGCAGCTTGTACCGGGAGACAGATACGCAGTATTTT

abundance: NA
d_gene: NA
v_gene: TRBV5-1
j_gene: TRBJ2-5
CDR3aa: CASSDGGRETQYF
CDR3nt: TGCGCCAGCAGCGATGGGGGGAGGGAGACCCAGTACTTC

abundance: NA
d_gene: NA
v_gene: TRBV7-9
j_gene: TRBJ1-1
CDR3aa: CASSPHTGRGRNTEAFF
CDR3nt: TGTGCCAGCAGCCCACACACGGGGCGGGGGCGAAACACTGAAGCTTTCTTT

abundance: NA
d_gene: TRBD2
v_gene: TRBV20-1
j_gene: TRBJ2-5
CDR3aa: CSASPSGGAGETQYF
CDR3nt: TGCAGTGCTAGTCCTAGCGGGGGGGCCGGGGAGACCCAGTACTTC

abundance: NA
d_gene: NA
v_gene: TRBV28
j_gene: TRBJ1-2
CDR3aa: CASSPTGMIYGYTF
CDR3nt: TGTGCCAGCAGTCCCACAGGGATGATCTATGGCTACACCTTC

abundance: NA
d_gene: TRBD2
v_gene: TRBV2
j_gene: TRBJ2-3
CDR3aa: CASSDLTSLQVADTQYF
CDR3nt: TGTGCCAGCAGTGACCTGACTAGCCTGCAGGTTGCAGATACGCAGTATTTT

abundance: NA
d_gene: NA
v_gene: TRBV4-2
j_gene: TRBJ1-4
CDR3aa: CASSQVGTRVGEKLFF
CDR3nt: TGTGCCAGCAGCCAGGTCGGAACTAGGGTCGGTGAAAAACTGTTTTTT

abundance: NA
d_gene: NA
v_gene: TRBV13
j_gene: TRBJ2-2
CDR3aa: CASTPGERGELFF
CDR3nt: TGTGCCAGCACTCCGGGGGAAAGGGGGGAGCTGTTTTTT

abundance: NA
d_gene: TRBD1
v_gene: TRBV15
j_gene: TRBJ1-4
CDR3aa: CATSSRGSREKLFF
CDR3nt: TGTGCCACCAGCAGCAGGGGGAGTAGGGAAAAACTGTTTTTT

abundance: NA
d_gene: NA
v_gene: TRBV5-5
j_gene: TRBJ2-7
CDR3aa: CASSSGGQSSYEQYF
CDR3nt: TGTGCCAGCAGCTCTGGAGGACAGAGCTCCTACGAGCAGTACTTC

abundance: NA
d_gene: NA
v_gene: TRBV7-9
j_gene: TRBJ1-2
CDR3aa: CASSLEGIDRSRGYTF
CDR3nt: TGTGCCAGCAGCTTAGAAGGGATAGACAGATCACGGGGCTACACCTTC

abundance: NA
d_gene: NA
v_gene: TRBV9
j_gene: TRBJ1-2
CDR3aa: CASSVGKDSYDYGYTF
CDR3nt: TGTGCCAGCAGCGTAGGAAAAGACAGTTACGACTATGGCTACACCTTC

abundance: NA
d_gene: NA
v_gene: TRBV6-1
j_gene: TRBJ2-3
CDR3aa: CASSEDEATDTQYF
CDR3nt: TGTGCCAGCAGTGAAGACGAGGCAACAGATACGCAGTATTTT

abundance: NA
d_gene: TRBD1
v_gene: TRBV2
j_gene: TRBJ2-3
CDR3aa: CASRGQILPSTDTQYF
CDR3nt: TGTGCCAGCAGGGGACAGATCCTTCCTAGCACAGATACGCAGTATTTT

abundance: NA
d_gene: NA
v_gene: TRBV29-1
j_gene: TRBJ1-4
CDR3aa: CSVEEGFGEKLFF
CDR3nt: TGCAGCGTTGAGGAGGGTTTTGGTGAAAAACTGTTTTTT

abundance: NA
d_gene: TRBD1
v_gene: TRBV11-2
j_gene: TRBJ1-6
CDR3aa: CASSLTTGPYNSPLHF
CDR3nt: TGTGCCAGCAGCCTGACGACAGGGCCTTATAATTCACCCCTCCACTTT

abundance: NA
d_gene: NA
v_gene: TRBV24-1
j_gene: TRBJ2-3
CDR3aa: CATSDPGIDTQYF
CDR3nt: TGTGCCACCAGTGACCCGGGTATAGATACGCAGTATTTT

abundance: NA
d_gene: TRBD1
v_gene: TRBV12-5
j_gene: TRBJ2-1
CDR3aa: CASGRGDRVFDEQFF
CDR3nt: TGTGCTAGTGGCCGGGGGGACAGGGTATTCGATGAGCAGTTCTTC